The sample holds a few counts of the clone carrying this T cell receptor beta chain. These data originate in a study of T cells in Graves' hyperthyroidism and ophthalmopathy. There were TCR beta CDR3 regions amplified from RNA transcripts. HTBI primers drove first-round RT-PCR of the TCR CDR3. TCRdb re-called the multiplex PCR reads through MiXCR, storing one row per CDR3 protein. The sample has about 300,000 distinct CDR3 sequences, approximately 19% seen once. The J segment lost 10 bases and the V segment lost 5 bases, leaving 4 bases of the junction unmatched. Germline CDR1 WNHNN, CDR2 SYGVQD (reference sequence). CDR3 length equals 12 residues.

The sequence derives from a man aged 45-65 years with Graves' ophthalmopathy. This chain uses TRBV10-1 with TRBJ1-4; TRBD1 aligns across 7 bases. The source material was blood. The CDR3 DNA follows: TGCGCCAGCAGTAAGGGGGCAGGAAAACTGTTTTTT. Translation: CASSKGAGKLFF.